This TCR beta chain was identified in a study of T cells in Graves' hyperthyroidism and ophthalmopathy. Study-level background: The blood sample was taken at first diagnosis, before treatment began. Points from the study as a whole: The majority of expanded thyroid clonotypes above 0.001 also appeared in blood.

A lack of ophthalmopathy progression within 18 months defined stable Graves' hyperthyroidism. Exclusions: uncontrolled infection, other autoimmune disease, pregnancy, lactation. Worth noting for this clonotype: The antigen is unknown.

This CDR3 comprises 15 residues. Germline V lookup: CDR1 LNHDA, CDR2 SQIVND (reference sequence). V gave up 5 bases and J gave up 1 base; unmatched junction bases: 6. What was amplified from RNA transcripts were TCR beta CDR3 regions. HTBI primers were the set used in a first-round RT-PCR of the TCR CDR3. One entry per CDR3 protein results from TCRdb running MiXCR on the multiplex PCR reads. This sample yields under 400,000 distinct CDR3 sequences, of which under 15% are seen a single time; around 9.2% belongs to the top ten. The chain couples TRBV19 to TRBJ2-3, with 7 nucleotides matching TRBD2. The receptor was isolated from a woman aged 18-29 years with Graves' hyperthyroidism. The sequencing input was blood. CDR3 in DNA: TGTGCCAGTAGTTCCCGGGGGGAGCGCACAGATACGCAGTATTTT. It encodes CASSSRGERTDTQYF.